This T cell receptor beta chain was recovered during a study of T cell responses to AZD1222 COVID-19 vaccine. The study's findings and limits: Most donors were white British and more were female, and clonal diversity was possibly underestimated. Samples come after the peak T cell response, not at day 14.

Method: immunoSEQ multiplex PCR; TCRdb's copy keeps in-frame clones and lacks some. The top ten hold 20% to 30% of the sample, which has 50,000 to 65,000 clones, around 80% seen once. Note on this clone: Its antigen is as yet unknown.

CDR3 length: 16 residues. V gave up 0 bases and J gave up 3 bases, with 12 bases separating them. Looked up from germline, CDR1 is SGDLS and CDR2 is YYNGEE. V is TRBV9 and J is TRBJ1-4; a possible D gene is TRBD1 (5 bases). This specimen was peripheral blood, taken 28 days after the second AZD1222 dose. The receptor comes from an adult who received the AZD1222 COVID-19 vaccine. CDR3 protein: CASSVGGVQANEKLFF. CDR3 DNA: TGTGCCAGCAGCGTAGGAGGGGTTCAAGCTAATGAAAAACTGTTTTTT.